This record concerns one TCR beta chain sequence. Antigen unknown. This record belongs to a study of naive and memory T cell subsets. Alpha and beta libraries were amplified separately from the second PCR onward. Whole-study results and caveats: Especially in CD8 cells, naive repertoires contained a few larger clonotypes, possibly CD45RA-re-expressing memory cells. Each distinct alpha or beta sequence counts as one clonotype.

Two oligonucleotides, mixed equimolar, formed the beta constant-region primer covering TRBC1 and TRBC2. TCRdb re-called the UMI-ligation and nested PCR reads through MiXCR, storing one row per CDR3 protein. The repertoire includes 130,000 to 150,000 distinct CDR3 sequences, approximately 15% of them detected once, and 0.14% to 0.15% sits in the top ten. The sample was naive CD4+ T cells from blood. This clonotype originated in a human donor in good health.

CDR3 nucleotides: TGCGCCAGCAGCCAGGAGCTAGCGGGAGGGTACAATGAGCAGTTCTTC. Protein product: CASSQELAGGYNEQFF. The chain employs TRBV4-1 and TRBJ2-1; the match to TRBD2 covers 12 bases. Germline V gene lookup returns CDR1 MGHRA and CDR2 YSYEKL. V lost 3 bases and J lost 4; bases outside the gene matches: 4. The CDR3 totals 16 residues.